The 7 T cell receptor beta chains reported below all come from one sample, sequenced in a study of response to subunit inactivated influenza vaccine. Each CDR3 protein is one row after TCRdb ran MiXCR on the RT-PCR reads. The sample has a few hundred thousand distinct CDR3 sequences, just over 20% seen once. The sample was PBMCs from blood, taken less than 22 months after vaccination. Receptor source: a man between 45 and 75 years old who received an inactivated influenza vaccine.

This clonotype was recorded at least ten times. V and J are TRBV5-1 and TRBJ1-1, with 7 bases lining up with TRBD1. Germline loops: CDR1 SGHRS, CDR2 YFSETQ. The CDR3 runs 16 residues. Trimming took 4 bases from V and 0 from J; bases not matched to a gene: 9. CDR3 amino acids: CASSRDPQGMNTEAFF. CDR3 DNA sequence: TGCGCCAGCAGCCGCGACCCACAGGGGATGAACACTGAAGCTTTCTTT.

This clonotype has just a few counts. The genes are TRBV5-6 and TRBJ1-5; D call uncertain. Germline CDR1 and CDR2: SGHDT and YYEEEE. The CDR3 sequence is 15 residues long. Deletions cut 6 bases from V and 0 bases from J, with 13 bases between. The CDR3 sequence is CASTLGGYSNQPQHF. Here the CDR3 DNA reads TGTGCCAGCACCCTGGGAGGATATAGCAATCAGCCCCAGCATTTT.

The V call is TRBV7-8, the J call TRBJ2-7; possibly TRBD1 or TRBD2 for D (6 bases each). This CDR3 contains 13 residues. The germline V and J ends were trimmed by 7 bases and 7 bases, with 17 bases remaining between them. Germline V gene lookup returns CDR1 SGHVS and CDR2 FQNEAQ. The CDR3 DNA is TGTGCCAGCAACCATGGGGGGCTAGAAGAGCAGTACTTC. Its protein product is CASNHGGLEEQYF.

The chain couples TRBV12-3 or TRBV12-4 to TRBJ2-7; no definite D call. The CDR3 is 17 amino acids. The germline V and J ends were trimmed by 6 bases and 6 bases, with 27 bases remaining between them. CDR3 coding DNA: TGTGCCAGCAGCCCCCTACCGTGGGCCCAGAGCGCCTTCGAGCAGTACTTC. It codes for CASSPLPWAQSAFEQYF.

In this sample, this clonotype turned up many times. The chain employs TRBV7-9 and TRBJ1-5; tentatively, D is TRBD1 (5 bases). Germline V gene lookup returns CDR1 SEHNR and CDR2 FQNEAQ (reference sequence). V gave up 1 base and J gave up 6 bases, with 16 bases separating them. The CDR3 length is 16 residues. CDR3 DNA: TGTGCCAGCAGCTTAGTAATTGGGGGAGCGGTTCAGCCCCAGCATTTT. It specifies CASSLVIGGAVQPQHF.

The V call is TRBV7-2, the J call TRBJ2-3, with D tentatively TRBD2 (5 bases). This CDR3 is 15 amino acids long. Germline loops: CDR1 SGHTA, CDR2 FQGNSA. V lost 2 bases, J lost 0 bases, and 9 bases lay in between. The CDR3 DNA sequence: TGTGCCAGCAGCTTACTAGCCCGGAGCACAGATACGCAGTATTTT. Its protein product is CASSLLARSTDTQYF.

The CDR3 loop reads CGRRTRDASNQPQHF. The CDR3 bases are TGTGGGCGCCGAACAAGGGACGCTAGCAATCAGCCCCAGCATTTT. This rearrangement joins TRBV21-1 to TRBJ1-5; TRBD1 is the table's D call, not checked against the DNA. TRBV21-1 is noted as a pseudogene. The CDR3 contains 15 residues.